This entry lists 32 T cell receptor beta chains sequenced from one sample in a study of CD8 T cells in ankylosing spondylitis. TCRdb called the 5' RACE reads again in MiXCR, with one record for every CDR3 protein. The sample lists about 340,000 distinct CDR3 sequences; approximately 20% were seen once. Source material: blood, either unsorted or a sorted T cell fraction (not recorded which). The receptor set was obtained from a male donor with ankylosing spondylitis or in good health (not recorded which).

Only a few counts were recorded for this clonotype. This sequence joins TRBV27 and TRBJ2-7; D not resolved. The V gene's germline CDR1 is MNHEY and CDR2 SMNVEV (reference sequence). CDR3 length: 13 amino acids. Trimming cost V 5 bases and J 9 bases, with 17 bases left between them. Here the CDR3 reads CASSLSYGAVQYF. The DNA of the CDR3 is TGTGCCAGCAGTCTGTCCTACGGAGCAGTGCAGTACTTC.

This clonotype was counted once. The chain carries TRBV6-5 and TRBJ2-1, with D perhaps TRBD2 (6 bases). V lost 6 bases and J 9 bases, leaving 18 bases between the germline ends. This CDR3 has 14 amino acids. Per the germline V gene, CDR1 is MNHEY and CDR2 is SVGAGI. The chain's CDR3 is CASSYLSARGEQFF. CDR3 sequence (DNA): TGTGCCAGCAGCTACCTTTCGGCGCGGGGTGAGCAGTTCTTC.

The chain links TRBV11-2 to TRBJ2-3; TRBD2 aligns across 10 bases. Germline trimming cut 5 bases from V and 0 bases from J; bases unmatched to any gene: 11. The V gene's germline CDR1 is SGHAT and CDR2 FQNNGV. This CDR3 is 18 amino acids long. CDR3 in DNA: TGTGCCAGCAGCCCAGATGGGACTAGCGCTATTAGCACAGATACGCAGTATTTT. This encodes CASSPDGTSAISTDTQYF. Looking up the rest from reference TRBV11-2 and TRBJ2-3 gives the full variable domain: EAGVAQSPRYKIIEKRQSVAFWCNPISGHATLYWYQQILGQGPKLLIQFQNNGVVDDSQLPKDRFSAERLKGVDSTLKIQPAKLEDSAVYLCASSPDGTSAISTDTQYFGPGTRLTVL.

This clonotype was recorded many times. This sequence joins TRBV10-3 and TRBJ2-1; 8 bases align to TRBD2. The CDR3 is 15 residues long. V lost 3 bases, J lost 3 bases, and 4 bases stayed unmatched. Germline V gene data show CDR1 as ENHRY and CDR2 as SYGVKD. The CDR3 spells CAISDSAGDYNEQFF. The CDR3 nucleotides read TGTGCCATCAGTGATTCAGCGGGAGACTACAATGAGCAGTTCTTC.

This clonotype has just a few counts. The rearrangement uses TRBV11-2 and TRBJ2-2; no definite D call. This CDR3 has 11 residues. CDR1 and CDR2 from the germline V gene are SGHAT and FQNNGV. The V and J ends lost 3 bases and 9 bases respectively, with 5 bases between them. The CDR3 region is CASSFGWELFF. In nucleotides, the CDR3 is TGTGCCAGCAGCTTTGGTTGGGAGCTGTTTTTT.

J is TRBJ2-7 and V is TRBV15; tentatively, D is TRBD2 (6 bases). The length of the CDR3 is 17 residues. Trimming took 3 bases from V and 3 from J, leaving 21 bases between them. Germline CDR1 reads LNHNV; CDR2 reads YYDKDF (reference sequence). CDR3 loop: CATSSSSAGGKGYEQYF. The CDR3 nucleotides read TGTGCCACCAGCAGTTCGTCTGCCGGGGGTAAGGGCTACGAGCAGTACTTC.

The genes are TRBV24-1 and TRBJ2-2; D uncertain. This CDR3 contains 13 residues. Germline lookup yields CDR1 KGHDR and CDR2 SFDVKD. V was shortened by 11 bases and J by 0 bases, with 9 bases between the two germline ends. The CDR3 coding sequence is TGTGCCATCAGCGCGACGAACACCGGGGAGCTGTTTTTT. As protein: CAISATNTGELFF.

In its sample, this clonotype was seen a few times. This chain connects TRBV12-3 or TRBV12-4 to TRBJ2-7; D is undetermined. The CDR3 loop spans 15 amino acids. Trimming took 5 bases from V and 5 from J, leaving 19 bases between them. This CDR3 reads CASSPLRVLGDEQYF. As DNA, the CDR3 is TGTGCCAGCAGTCCACTACGGGTATTGGGTGACGAGCAGTACTTC.

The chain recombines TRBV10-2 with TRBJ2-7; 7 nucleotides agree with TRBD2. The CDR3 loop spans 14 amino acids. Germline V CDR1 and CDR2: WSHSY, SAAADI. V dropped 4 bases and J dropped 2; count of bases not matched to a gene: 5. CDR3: CASSGGGPPYEQYF. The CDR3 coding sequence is TGCGCCAGCAGTGGGGGGGGTCCCCCCTACGAGCAGTACTTC.

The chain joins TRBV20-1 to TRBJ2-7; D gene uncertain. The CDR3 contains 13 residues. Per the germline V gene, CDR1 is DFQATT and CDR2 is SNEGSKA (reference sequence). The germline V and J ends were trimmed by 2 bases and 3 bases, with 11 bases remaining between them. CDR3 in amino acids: CSARPMEFYEQYF. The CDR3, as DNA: TGCAGTGCTAGACCCATGGAGTTCTACGAGCAGTACTTC.

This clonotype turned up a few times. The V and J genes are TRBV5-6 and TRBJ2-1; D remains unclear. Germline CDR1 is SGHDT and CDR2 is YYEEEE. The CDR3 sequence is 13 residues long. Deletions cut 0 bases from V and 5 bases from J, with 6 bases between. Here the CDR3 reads CASSLVVDNEQFF. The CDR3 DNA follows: TGTGCCAGCAGCTTGGTGGTTGACAATGAGCAGTTCTTC.

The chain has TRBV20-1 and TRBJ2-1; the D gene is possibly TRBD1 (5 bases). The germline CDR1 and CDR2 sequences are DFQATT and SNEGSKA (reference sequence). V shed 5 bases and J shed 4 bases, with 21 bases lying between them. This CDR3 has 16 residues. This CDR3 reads CSALAGHDEIYNEQFF. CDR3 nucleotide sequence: TGCAGTGCTTTAGCCGGACACGACGAGATTTACAATGAGCAGTTCTTC.

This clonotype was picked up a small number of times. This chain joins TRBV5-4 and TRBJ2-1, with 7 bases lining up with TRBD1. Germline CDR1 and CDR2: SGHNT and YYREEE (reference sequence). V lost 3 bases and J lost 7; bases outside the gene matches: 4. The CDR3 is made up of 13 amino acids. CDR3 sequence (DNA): TGTGCCAGCAGCTCGGGACAGATAAATGAGCAGTTCTTC. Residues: CASSSGQINEQFF. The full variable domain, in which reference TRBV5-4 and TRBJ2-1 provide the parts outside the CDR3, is ETGVTQSPTHLIKTRGQQVTLRCSSQSGHNTVSWYQQALGQGPQFIFQYYREEENGRGNFPPRFSGLQFPNYSSELNVNALELDDSALYLCASSSGQINEQFFGPGTRLTVL.

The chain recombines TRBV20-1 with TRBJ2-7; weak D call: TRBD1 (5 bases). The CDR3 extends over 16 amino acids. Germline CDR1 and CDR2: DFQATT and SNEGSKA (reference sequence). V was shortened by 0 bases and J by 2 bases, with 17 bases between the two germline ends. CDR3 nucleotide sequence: TGCAGTGCTAGAGATTTTAAGGGGCCCACAGCCTACGAGCAGTACTTC. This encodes CSARDFKGPTAYEQYF.

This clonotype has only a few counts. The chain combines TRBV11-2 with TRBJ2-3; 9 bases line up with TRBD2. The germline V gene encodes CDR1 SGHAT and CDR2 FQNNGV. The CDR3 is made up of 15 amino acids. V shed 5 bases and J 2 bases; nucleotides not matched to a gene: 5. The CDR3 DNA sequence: TGTGCCAGCAGCAAGCGGGGGGTGTACACAGATACGCAGTATTTT. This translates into CASSKRGVYTDTQYF.

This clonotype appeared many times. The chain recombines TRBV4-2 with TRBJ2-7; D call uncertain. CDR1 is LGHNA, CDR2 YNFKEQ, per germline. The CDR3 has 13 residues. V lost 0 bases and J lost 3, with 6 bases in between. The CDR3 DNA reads TGTGCCAGCAGCCAAGATCCCCGCTACGAGCAGTACTTC. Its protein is CASSQDPRYEQYF.

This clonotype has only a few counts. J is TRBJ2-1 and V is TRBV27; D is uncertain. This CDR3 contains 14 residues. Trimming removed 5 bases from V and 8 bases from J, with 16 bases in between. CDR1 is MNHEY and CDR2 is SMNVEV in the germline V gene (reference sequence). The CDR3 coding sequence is TGTGCCAGCAGTGAGGTGGCCGGATGGGATGAGCAGTTCTTC. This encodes CASSEVAGWDEQFF.

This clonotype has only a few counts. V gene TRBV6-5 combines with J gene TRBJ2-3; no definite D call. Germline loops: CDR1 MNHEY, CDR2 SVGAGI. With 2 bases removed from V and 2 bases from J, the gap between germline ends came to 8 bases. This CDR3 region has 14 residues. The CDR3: CASSYGVPTDTQYF. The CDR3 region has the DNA TGTGCCAGCAGTTACGGGGTTCCCACAGATACGCAGTATTTT.

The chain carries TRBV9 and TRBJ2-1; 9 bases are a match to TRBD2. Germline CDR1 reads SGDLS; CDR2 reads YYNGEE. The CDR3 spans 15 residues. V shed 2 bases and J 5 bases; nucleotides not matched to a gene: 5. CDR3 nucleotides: TGTGCCAGCAGCGTCGAGCGGGGGGCCAACAATGAGCAGTTCTTC. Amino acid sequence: CASSVERGANNEQFF.

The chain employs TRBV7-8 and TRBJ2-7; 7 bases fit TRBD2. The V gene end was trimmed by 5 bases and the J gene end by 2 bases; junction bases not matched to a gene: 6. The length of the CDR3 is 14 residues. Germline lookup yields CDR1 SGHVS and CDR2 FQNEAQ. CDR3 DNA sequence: TGTGCCAGCAGCCCCCGGGACTACACCTACGAGCAGTACTTC. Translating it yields CASSPRDYTYEQYF.

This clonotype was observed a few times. The CDR3 sequence is CASRVNSYNEQFF. For the CDR3, the DNA is TGTGCCAGCAGGGTGAATTCCTACAATGAGCAGTTCTTC. V and J are TRBV6-1 and TRBJ2-1, with no clear D. Germline loops: CDR1 MNHNS, CDR2 SASEGT. The CDR3 has 13 residues. V lost 6 bases and J lost 1, with 7 bases in between.

The CDR3 sequence is CASSIGRGAYEQYF. The CDR3 DNA follows: TGTGCCAGCAGCATCGGTCGAGGGGCATACGAGCAGTACTTC. The chain employs TRBV7-9 and TRBJ2-7; D is possibly TRBD1 or TRBD2 (5 bases each). Germline assignment: CDR1 SEHNR and CDR2 FQNEAQ (reference sequence). With 5 bases removed from V and 4 bases from J, the gap between germline ends came to 15 bases. The CDR3 covers 14 residues. Together with reference TRBV7-9 and TRBJ2-7, the CDR3 gives the full variable domain: DTGVSQNPRHKITKRGQNVTFRCDPISEHNRLYWYRQTLGQGPEFLTYFQNEAQLEKSRLLSDRFSAERPKGSFSTLEIQRTEQGDSAMYLCASSIGRGAYEQYFGPGTRLTVT.

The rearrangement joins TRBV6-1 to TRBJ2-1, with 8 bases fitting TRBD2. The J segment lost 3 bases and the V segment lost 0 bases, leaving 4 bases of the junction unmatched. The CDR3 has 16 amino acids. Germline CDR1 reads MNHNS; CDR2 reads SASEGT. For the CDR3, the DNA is TGTGCCAGCAGTGAAGCCGGCGGGGGGAACTACAATGAGCAGTTCTTC. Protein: CASSEAGGGNYNEQFF.

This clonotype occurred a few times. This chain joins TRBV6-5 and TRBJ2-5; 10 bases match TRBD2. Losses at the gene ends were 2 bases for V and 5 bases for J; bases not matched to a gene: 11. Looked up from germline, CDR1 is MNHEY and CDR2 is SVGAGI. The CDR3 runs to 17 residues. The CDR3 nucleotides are TGTGCCAGCAGTTACCAGCGGGGGGGCCCGGACTGGGAGACCCAGTACTTC. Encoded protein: CASSYQRGGPDWETQYF.

CDR3 sequence: CASSEAGEEPHHEQFF. The CDR3 DNA sequence: TGTGCCAGCAGTGAAGCCGGGGAGGAGCCCCACCATGAGCAGTTCTTC. The chain joins TRBV2 to TRBJ2-1, with a possible D match to TRBD2 (6 bases). The CDR3 sequence is 16 residues long. Trimming took off 0 bases at V and 8 bases at J, with 17 bases between the two ends. In germline, CDR1 is SNHLY, CDR2 FYNNEI.

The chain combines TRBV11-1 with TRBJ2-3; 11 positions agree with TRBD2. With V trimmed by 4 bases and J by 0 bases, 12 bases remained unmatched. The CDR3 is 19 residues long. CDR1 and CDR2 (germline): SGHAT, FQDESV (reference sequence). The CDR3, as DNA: TGTGCCAGCAGCTCGCGCGGGATTAGCGGGGGGGATAGCACAGATACGCAGTATTTT. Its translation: CASSSRGISGGDSTDTQYF.

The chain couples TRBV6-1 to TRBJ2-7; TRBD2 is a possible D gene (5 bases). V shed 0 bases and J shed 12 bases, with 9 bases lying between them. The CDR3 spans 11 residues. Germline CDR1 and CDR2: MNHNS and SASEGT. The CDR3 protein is CASSEAAEGYF. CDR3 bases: TGTGCCAGCAGTGAAGCGGCCGAGGGGTACTTC.

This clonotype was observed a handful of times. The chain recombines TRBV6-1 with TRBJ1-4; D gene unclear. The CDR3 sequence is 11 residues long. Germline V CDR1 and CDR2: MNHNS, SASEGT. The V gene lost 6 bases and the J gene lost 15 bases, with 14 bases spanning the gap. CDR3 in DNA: TGTGCCAGCAGCCAAGGACTCTTAATGTTTTTT. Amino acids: CASSQGLLMFF.

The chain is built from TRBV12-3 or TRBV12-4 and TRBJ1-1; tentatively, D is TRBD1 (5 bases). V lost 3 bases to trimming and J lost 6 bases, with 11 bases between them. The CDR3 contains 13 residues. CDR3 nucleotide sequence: TGTGCCAGCAGTTTCCGGGGGAGAGCTGAAGCTTTCTTT. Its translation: CASSFRGRAEAFF.

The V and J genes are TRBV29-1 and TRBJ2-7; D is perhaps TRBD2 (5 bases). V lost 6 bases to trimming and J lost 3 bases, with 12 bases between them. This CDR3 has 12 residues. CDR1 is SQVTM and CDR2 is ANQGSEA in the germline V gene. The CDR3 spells CSVRERNYEQYF. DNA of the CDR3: TGCAGCGTGAGGGAGAGAAACTACGAGCAGTACTTC.

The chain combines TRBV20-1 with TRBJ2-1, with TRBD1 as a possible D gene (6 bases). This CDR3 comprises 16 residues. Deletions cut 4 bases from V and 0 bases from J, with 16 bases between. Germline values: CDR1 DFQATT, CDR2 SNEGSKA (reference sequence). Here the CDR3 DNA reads TGCAGTGCTAACCCGGCAGGGGCGAGCTCCTACAATGAGCAGTTCTTC. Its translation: CSANPAGASSYNEQFF.

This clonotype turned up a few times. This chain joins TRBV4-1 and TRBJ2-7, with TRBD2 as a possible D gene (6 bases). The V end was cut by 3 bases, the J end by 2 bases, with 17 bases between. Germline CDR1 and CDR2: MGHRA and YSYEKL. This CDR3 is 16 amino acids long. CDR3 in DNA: TGCGCCAGCAGCCACTCGGCGGGGACTGATACCTACGAGCAGTACTTC. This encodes CASSHSAGTDTYEQYF.